These 17 T cell receptor beta chains were all obtained from the same sample, sequenced in a study of T cells after yellow fever vaccination. TCRdb re-called the 5' RACE reads through MiXCR, storing one row per CDR3 protein. The profile shows over 85,000 distinct CDR3 sequences, approximately 8.4% of them singletons. Sample: CD8+ T cells not binding an NS4B(214-222) dextramer, sorted from PBMCs, taken more than 14 days after the first yellow fever vaccination. The receptors were sampled from a man younger than 30 who received the YFV17D yellow fever vaccine.

V is TRBV7-9 and J is TRBJ2-5, with TRBD1 matching over 9 bases. V shed 4 bases, J shed 2 bases, and the junction held 2 bases outside the gene matches. The V gene's germline CDR1 is SEHNR and CDR2 FQNEAQ (reference sequence). CDR3 length: 14 residues. This chain's CDR3 is CASSSTGGQETQYF. CDR3 DNA sequence: TGTGCCAGCAGCTCGACAGGGGGACAAGAGACCCAGTACTTC.

The chain carries TRBV15 and TRBJ1-1, with D unclear. Germline CDR1 reads LNHNV; CDR2 reads YYDKDF (reference sequence). The germline V and J ends were trimmed by 0 bases and 6 bases, with 8 bases remaining between them. CDR3 length equals 13 residues. The CDR3 nucleotides read TGTGCCACCAGCAGAGAAGCGGGCCCTGAAGCTTTCTTT. Residues: CATSREAGPEAFF. The variable domain in full, completed from reference TRBV15 and TRBJ1-1, reads DAMVIQNPRYQVTQFGKPVTLSCSQTLNHNVMYWYQQKSSQAPKLLFHYYDKDFNNEADTPDNFQSRRPNTSFCFLDIRSPGLGDTAMYLCATSREAGPEAFFGQGTRLTVV.

CDR3 loop: CASSGVTQYF. In DNA, the CDR3 is TGTGCCAGCAGTGGCGTAACGCAGTATTTT. The chain uses TRBV25-1 and TRBJ2-3, with D unclear. Between the trimmed V and J ends, which lost 4 bases and 9 bases, there was a span of 5 bases. Germline V CDR1 and CDR2: MGHDK, SYGVNS. CDR3 size: 10 residues.

The sample holds a few counts of this clonotype. V usage is TRBV3-1 and J usage is TRBJ2-3; maybe TRBD2 (6 bases). V shed 3 bases and J shed 1 base, with 17 bases lying between them. Per the germline V gene, CDR1 is LGHDT and CDR2 is YNNKEL (reference sequence). The CDR3 sequence is 17 residues long. Here the CDR3 reads CASSHLSGGPRTDTQYF. The CDR3 nucleotides are TGTGCCAGCAGCCATCTCTCCGGGGGTCCACGCACAGATACGCAGTATTTT.

This clonotype was found a few times. The chain recombines TRBV4-1 with TRBJ2-7, with 7 positions matching TRBD2. The CDR3 is 16 amino acids. V dropped 0 bases and J dropped 2; count of bases not matched to a gene: 7. Germline-derived CDR1 and CDR2 are MGHRA and YSYEKL. CDR3 sequence reads: CASSQEGAGFTYEQYF. DNA for the CDR3: TGCGCCAGCAGCCAAGAAGGAGCGGGGTTTACCTACGAGCAGTACTTC.

This rearrangement joins TRBV4-3 to TRBJ2-1, with a tentative D call TRBD2 (6 bases). The germline CDR1 and CDR2 sequences are LGHNA and YSLEER. This CDR3 comprises 14 residues. V lost 4 bases and J lost 8, with 15 bases in between. CDR3 DNA: TGCGCCAGCAGCCCCGGGAGACTAGAGCATGAGCAGTTCTTC. As protein: CASSPGRLEHEQFF.

This sequence joins TRBV29-1 and TRBJ1-2; D is unresolved. V was pared by 2 bases and J by 4 bases, with 17 bases between. Germline CDR1 SQVTM, CDR2 ANQGSEA. The CDR3 covers 15 residues. The CDR3 loop reads CSVETDGLGGYGYTF. The CDR3 nucleotides are TGCAGCGTTGAAACGGACGGACTGGGAGGCTATGGCTACACCTTC. Full variable domain (remainder filled in from reference TRBV29-1 and TRBJ1-2): SAVISQKPSRDICQRGTSLTIQCQVDSQVTMMFWYRQQPGQSLTLIATANQGSEATYESGFVIDKFPISRPNLTFSTLTVSNMSPEDSSIYLCSVETDGLGGYGYTFGSGTRLTVV.

This clonotype was detected only a few times. The chain couples TRBV6-1 to TRBJ1-5; maybe TRBD1 (6 bases). Trimming took 6 bases from V and 7 from J, leaving 22 bases between them. This CDR3 comprises 16 residues. Germline CDR1 is MNHNS and CDR2 is SASEGT. In DNA, the CDR3 is TGTGCCAGCAGCTTCGAACCCCCAGGGGAAGGACAGCCCCAGCATTTT. Its translation is CASSFEPPGEGQPQHF.

In its sample, this clonotype was seen many times. V and J are TRBV29-1 and TRBJ2-7, with TRBD1 matching over 8 bases. V was pared by 4 bases and J by 7 bases, with 6 bases of the junction left unmatched. In germline, CDR1 is SQVTM, CDR2 ANQGSEA. The CDR3 sequence is 12 residues long. The chain's CDR3 is CSVAQGAEEQYF. The CDR3 coding sequence is TGCAGCGTTGCCCAGGGGGCGGAAGAGCAGTACTTC.

This clonotype was seen a handful of times. The rearrangement links TRBV15 to TRBJ2-1; 9 bases agree with TRBD2. The CDR3 totals 16 residues. From germline, CDR1 is LNHNV and CDR2 YYDKDF (reference sequence). V dropped 0 bases and J dropped 6; count of bases not matched to a gene: 6. The CDR3: CATSREARGGINEQFF. The CDR3 DNA is TGTGCCACCAGCAGAGAGGCGCGGGGGGGGATCAATGAGCAGTTCTTC.

This clonotype is categorized as medium-sized. The V call is TRBV10-3, the J call TRBJ1-4; no clear D gene. CDR3 length: 17 residues. CDR1 is ENHRY and CDR2 is SYGVKD in the germline V gene. V lost 0 bases and J lost 7, with 18 bases in between. The CDR3: CAISESTRHPWIEKLFF. CDR3 nucleotide sequence: TGTGCCATCAGTGAGTCGACGCGGCACCCGTGGATTGAAAAACTGTTTTTT.

In its sample, this clonotype was seen a few times. The V and J genes are TRBV6-5 and TRBJ1-1, with D possibly being TRBD1 (5 bases). Per germline, CDR1 MNHEY and CDR2 SVGAGI. Trimming took 1 base from V and 7 from J, leaving 10 bases between them. This CDR3 is 13 amino acids long. CDR3 bases: TGTGCCAGCAGTTACTATCCAGGGAGTGAAGCTTTCTTT. It is translated as CASSYYPGSEAFF.

Details on this clonotype: A much larger clone is a single base away; this may be a read error. The chain recombines TRBV29-1 with TRBJ2-2, with 7 bases that match TRBD1. Germline assignment: CDR1 SQVTM and CDR2 ANQGSEA. This CDR3 has 16 residues. After removal of 7 bases from V and 3 bases from J, the junction contained 14 bases not matched to a gene. The CDR3 here is CSADGTVDGDTGELFF. CDR3 in DNA: TGCAGCGCTGATGGGACAGTGGACGGGGACACCGGGGAGCTGTTTTTT.

J is TRBJ1-2 and V is TRBV12-3 or TRBV12-4; a weak D match, TRBD1 (5 bases). V dropped 6 bases and J dropped 7 bases, with 12 bases sitting between them. This CDR3 contains 12 residues. The CDR3 DNA sequence: TGTGCCAGCAGCCCTGGGACGGGTGGCTACACCTTC. Its protein product is CASSPGTGGYTF.

This clonotype has just a few counts. The J gene is TRBJ2-3, the V gene TRBV4-1; TRBD1 or TRBD2 may be the D gene (5 bases each). Between the trimmed V and J ends, which lost 0 bases and 7 bases, there was a span of 23 bases. Germline CDR1 MGHRA, CDR2 YSYEKL. The CDR3 totals 18 residues. CDR3 nucleotide sequence: TGCGCCAGCAGCCAAGAGGCCCCCGGGGCGGCGGCGGCAAATACGCAGTATTTT. Translation gives CASSQEAPGAAAANTQYF.

This clonotype has more than one count but fewer than ten. V is TRBV2 and J is TRBJ1-5, with D tentatively TRBD1 (5 bases). Germline V gives CDR1 SNHLY, CDR2 FYNNEI. The CDR3 runs to 16 residues. Trimming took off 0 bases at V and 7 bases at J, with 16 bases between the two ends. The CDR3 loop reads CASSEAKGQGEQPQHF. The CDR3 nucleotides are TGTGCCAGCAGTGAAGCTAAAGGTCAGGGAGAACAGCCCCAGCATTTT. Looking up the rest from reference TRBV2 and TRBJ1-5 gives the full variable domain: EPEVTQTPSHQVTQMGQEVILRCVPISNHLYFYWYRQILGQKVEFLVSFYNNEISEKSEIFDDQFSVERPDGSNFTLKIRSTKLEDSAMYFCASSEAKGQGEQPQHFGDGTRLSIL.

The chain joins TRBV11-2 to TRBJ2-7; possible D gene TRBD1, 6 bases. V lost 2 bases and J lost 3, with 11 bases in between. The length of the CDR3 is 14 residues. Germline CDR1 SGHAT, CDR2 FQNNGV. The CDR3 DNA follows: TGTGCCAGCAGCTTAAGCAGCAGGGGCTACGAGCAGTACGTC. Translating gives CASSLSSRGYEQYV.